This is a list of T cell receptor beta chains from one sample in a study of shared T cell receptors in the human thymus. Libraries were prepared by immunoSEQ multiplex PCR; TCRdb keeps only in-frame clonotypes and omits some of them. The data show around 730,000 clones, with 80% to 90% seen just once and roughly 0.01% held by the top ten. This sample was also put to use in a study of human thymus T cells.

The sample taken for sequencing was thymocytes. The receptors shown here come from a girl under three years old with a congenital heart defect. CDR3s include the opening cysteine and the closing phenylalanine or tryptophan. A D gene is named only where the DNA matches it firmly. Only some rows state a clone size, as once, few, many or a class for expanded clones.

abundance,d_gene,j_gene,v_gene,CDR3nt,CDR3aa
-,-,TRBJ2-1,TRBV2,TGTGCCAGCAAAGGATGGGGGGAGAGCTCCTACAATGAGCAGTTCTTC,CASKGWGESSYNEQFF
-,TRBD1,TRBJ2-7,TRBV30,TGTGCCTGGAGAGAACCCCCCAGGGGGCGAGGTTCCTACGAGCAGTACTTC,CAWREPPRGRGSYEQYF
-,TRBD2,TRBJ2-7,TRBV25-1,TGTGCCAGCAGGGGCGGGGGGCCCTACGAGCAGTACTTC,CASRGGGPYEQYF
-,TRBD2,TRBJ2-7,TRBV6-5,TGTGCCAGCAGTTACTATGGGGGGGAGACCTACGAGCAGTACTTC,CASSYYGGETYEQYF
-,TRBD1,TRBJ1-4,TRBV28,TGTGCCAGCAGTTTAGAGACAGGGAGGTTTGGTACTAATGAAAAACTGTTTTTT,CASSLETGRFGTNEKLFF
-,-,TRBJ2-7,TRBV2,TGTGCCAGCAGTAAACAGGGACCTTCCTACGAGCAGTACTTC,CASSKQGPSYEQYF
-,-,TRBJ1-3,TRBV19,TGTGCCAGTAGTGTGACTTGGACAGAACAGAGCTCTGGAAACACCATATATTTT,CASSVTWTEQSSGNTIYF
-,TRBD1,TRBJ1-2,TRBV19,TGTGCCAGTAGTGTTCGACAGGGGGGGGGCTACACCTTC,CASSVRQGGGYTF
-,-,TRBJ1-2,TRBV27,TGTGCCAGCAGCCCATTTCATCACTATGGCTACACCTTC,CASSPFHHYGYTF
-,-,TRBJ1-5,TRBV27,TGTGCCAGCAGAGGGGTGGATCAGCCCCAGCATTTT,CASRGVDQPQHF
once,TRBD1,TRBJ1-2,TRBV12-5,TGTGCTAGTGGTTTTTCTGACAGGGAATTCTATGGCTACACCTTC,CASGFSDREFYGYTF
-,TRBD1,TRBJ2-2,TRBV4-3,TGCGCCAGCAGCCCGAGACAGGGCAGCACCGGGGAGCTGTTTTTT,CASSPRQGSTGELFF
-,-,TRBJ1-3,TRBV15,TGTGCCACGGGCAACCCAATCGGGACATCTAGAAACACCATATATTTT,CATGNPIGTSRNTIYF
-,-,TRBJ1-2,TRBV25-1,TGTGCCAGCAGTGATTGCAGGGAGCGGGGCTATGGCTACACCTTC,CASSDCRERGYGYTF
-,-,TRBJ1-1,TRBV6-1,TGTGCCGCATACCCAGTCCCAGGGGAGTTCACTGAAGCTTTCTTT,CAAYPVPGEFTEAFF
-,-,TRBJ1-5,TRBV6-1,TGTGCCAGCAGTGAAGCTAAGGACAGCCTATTTTATAGCAATCAGCCCCAGCATTTT,CASSEAKDSLFYSNQPQHF
-,-,TRBJ1-5,TRBV6-1,TGTGCCAGCAGTGAGCGTGCGAACGATTTGAGGAATCAGCCCCAGCATTTT,CASSERANDLRNQPQHF
-,-,TRBJ1-1,TRBV10-3,TGTGCCATCAGAGGTTGGGGGGGCGTAGACACTGAAGCTTTCTTT,CAIRGWGGVDTEAFF
few,-,TRBJ2-6,TRBV15,TGTGCCACCAGCAGAGATCGCGGACAGCCTTCTGTTGCCTCTGGGGCCAACGTCCTGACTTTC,CATSRDRGQPSVASGANVLTF
-,TRBD1,TRBJ1-2,TRBV14,TGTGCCAGCAGCCAGATCGGACAGGGCAATGGCTACACCTTC,CASSQIGQGNGYTF
-,-,TRBJ1-5,TRBV6-1,TGTGCCAGCAGTGCGGGACACCCAGGATCCAATCAGCCCCAGCATTTT,CASSAGHPGSNQPQHF
-,TRBD1,TRBJ2-4,TRBV29-1,TGCAGCGTTGCGGGACAGGGGCTAAGCGGGGTCGATACCAAAAACATTCAGTACTTC,CSVAGQGLSGVDTKNIQYF
-,-,TRBJ2-3,TRBV2,TGTGCCAGCAGTGACAGGGCCGGAGCTACGCAGTATTTT,CASSDRAGATQYF
-,TRBD1,TRBJ1-1,TRBV29-1,TGCAGCGTTGATGACAGGGAGAGCACTGAAGCTTTCTTT,CSVDDRESTEAFF
-,TRBD2,TRBJ2-1,TRBV4-3,TGCGCCAGCAGCCAAGGAGCGGGGGGTGGCTACAATGAGCAGTTCTTC,CASSQGAGGGYNEQFF
once,TRBD1,TRBJ1-1,TRBV25-1,TGTGCCAGCAGGGGTGCCAGGGGGGTATACACTGAAGCTTTCTTT,CASRGARGVYTEAFF
-,TRBD1,TRBJ2-2,TRBV19,TGTGCCAGTACCGGGGACAGGGTTCCCACCTTTGCCCAAAACACCGGGGAGCTGTTTTTT,CASTGDRVPTFAQNTGELFF
-,-,TRBJ1-1,TRBV11-1,TGTGCCAGCAGCACGACCGGGGGAGTCTCTGAAGCTTTCTTT,CASSTTGGVSEAFF
-,-,TRBJ2-7,TRBV5-1,TGCGCCAGCAGCTTGGGTCCAGGTGGGTTACCCTACGAGCAGTACTTC,CASSLGPGGLPYEQYF
-,-,TRBJ1-2,TRBV12-5,TGTGCTAGTGGTTTGGTAGGGCCCACAGGAGCCACCAACTATGGCTACACCTTC,CASGLVGPTGATNYGYTF
-,TRBD2,TRBJ2-5,TRBV7-2,TGTGCCAGCAGCTCCCAGCGGGGGGGCAAAGAGACCCAGTACTTC,CASSSQRGGKETQYF
-,TRBD2,TRBJ2-3,TRBV19,TGTGCCAGTAGTAAGGGACTGGGGGGGAATAGCACAGATACGCAGTATTTT,CASSKGLGGNSTDTQYF
-,-,TRBJ1-2,TRBV2,TGTGCCAGCAGCCTCATCTCGGACCCTCCCCGGGGCACCTTC,CASSLISDPPRGTF
-,TRBD1,TRBJ1-3,TRBV7-2,TGTGCCAGCAGCTTGAACCCCGGGACAGGATCGGTTGGAAACACCATATATTTT,CASSLNPGTGSVGNTIYF
-,TRBD1,TRBJ1-1,TRBV5-4,TGTGCCAGCGGAACGACAGGGGGGTGGACTGAAGCTTTCTTT,CASGTTGGWTEAFF
-,TRBD1,TRBJ2-1,TRBV2,TGTGCCAGCAGAGACAGGGCAGGATACTATGAGCAGTTCTTC,CASRDRAGYYEQFF
once,-,TRBJ2-7,TRBV5-1,TGCGCCAGCAGCTTGGAAGTAGTGACTAGAGCCCTTGGGGGTTGCGAGCAGTACTTC,CASSLEVVTRALGGCEQYF
-,-,TRBJ1-5,TRBV6-1,TGTGCCAGCAGTGAAGTTGGCAGGGGCCACTCACATAGCAATCAGCCCCAGCATTTT,CASSEVGRGHSHSNQPQHF
-,TRBD1,TRBJ2-2,TRBV4-3,TGCGCCAGCAGCCTATCCGGGACAGGGAACACCGGGGAGCTGTTTTTT,CASSLSGTGNTGELFF
-,TRBD2,TRBJ2-2,TRBV4-3,TGCGCCAGCAGCCAAGTCGGGAACTATAGCGGGGAGAGCGGGGAGCTGTTTTTT,CASSQVGNYSGESGELFF
-,TRBD1,TRBJ1-4,TRBV4-3,TGCGCCAGCAGCCGGAACCGGGACAGGGGAGAAAAACTGTTTTTT,CASSRNRDRGEKLFF
-,-,TRBJ2-3,TRBV27,TGTGCCAGCAGTTTCACGGGTCGCACAGATACGCAGTATTTT,CASSFTGRTDTQYF